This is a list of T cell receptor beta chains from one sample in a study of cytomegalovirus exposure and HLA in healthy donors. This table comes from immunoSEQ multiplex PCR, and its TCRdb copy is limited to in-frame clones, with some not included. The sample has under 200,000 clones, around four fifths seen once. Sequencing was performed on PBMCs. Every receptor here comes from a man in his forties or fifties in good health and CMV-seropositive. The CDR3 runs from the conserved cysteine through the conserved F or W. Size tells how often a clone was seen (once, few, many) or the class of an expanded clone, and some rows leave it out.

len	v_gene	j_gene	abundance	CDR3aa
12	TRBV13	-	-	CASSLSRREQYF
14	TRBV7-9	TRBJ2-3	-	CASSPAWPTNTQYF
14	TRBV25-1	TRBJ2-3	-	CASSETQGADTQYF
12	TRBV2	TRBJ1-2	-	CASNTGEYGYTF
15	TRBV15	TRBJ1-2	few	CATSTLNRGINGYTF
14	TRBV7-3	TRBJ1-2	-	CASSLNSGAYGYTF
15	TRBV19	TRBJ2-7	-	CASSAGQGVAYEQYF
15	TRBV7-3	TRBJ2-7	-	CASSQSGRAGHEQYF
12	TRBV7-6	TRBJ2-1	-	CASSRYSNEQFF
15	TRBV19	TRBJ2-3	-	CASSIGQRFTDTQYF
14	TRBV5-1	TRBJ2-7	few	CASSLEPGNYEQYF
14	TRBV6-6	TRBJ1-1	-	CASLDIGLNTEAFF
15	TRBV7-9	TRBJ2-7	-	CASSFPGTGDYEQYF
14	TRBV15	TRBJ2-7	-	CATSNPAGAYEQYF
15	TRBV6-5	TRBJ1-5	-	CASSYSRGGNQPQHF
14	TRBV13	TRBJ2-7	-	CASSLRDRRWEQYF
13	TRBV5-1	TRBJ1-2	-	CASRAGSNYGYTF
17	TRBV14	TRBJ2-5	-	CASSQDMTSRTLETQYF
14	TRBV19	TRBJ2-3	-	CASSIGRDPDTQYF
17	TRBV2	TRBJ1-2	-	CARGEGGQGATNYGYTF
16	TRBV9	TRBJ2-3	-	CASSYGRGGSTDTQYF
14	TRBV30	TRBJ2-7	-	CAWSVSQLVFEQYF
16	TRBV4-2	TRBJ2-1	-	CASSQEGQLGYNEQFF
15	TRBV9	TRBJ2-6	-	CASSVGGSGANVLTF
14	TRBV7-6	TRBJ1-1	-	CASTAGTGGTEAFF
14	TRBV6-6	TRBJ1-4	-	CASSYSGGVEKLFF
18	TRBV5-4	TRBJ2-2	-	CASSSPGLVAGGTGELFF
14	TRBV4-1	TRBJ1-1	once	CASSQERGNTEAFF
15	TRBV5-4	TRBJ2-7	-	CASSLRLAGSYEQYF
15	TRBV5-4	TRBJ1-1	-	CASSRPGTGFTEAFF
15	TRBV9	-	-	CASSARQGSTDTQHF